This TCR beta chain was obtained from a study of early T cells in non-severe SARS-CoV-2 infection (dated by TCRdb to about 2021). Concerning the study at large: TCR sequencing used bulk RNA from unsorted whole blood, so alpha and beta chains could not be paired.

With regard to this clonotype: This receptor's antigen is unknown. Per-base qualities were not stored, and no clone one base away is much larger.

The CDR3 runs 16 amino acids, cysteine and phenylalanine included. The entry retains the CDR3 DNA only, 48 bases that are in frame from base 1. From the germline V gene, CDR1 is MDHEN and CDR2 is SYDVKM. General conclusions and limits of the study: VDJdb matching was skewed toward anti-spike CD8 responses and likely underestimated virus-specific expansions, missing private and CD4 specificities.

This was a case-control study nested in a cohort of healthcare workers in London, UK, who had nasopharyngeal swab PCR tests and blood samples taken every week. Healthcare workers were recruited between 23 and 31 March 2020, during the week of the UK lockdown, and were followed weekly for up to about 15 weeks. Receptor libraries were prepared by 5' RACE. The instrument given in TCRdb is NextSeq 500. To correct for sequencing error and PCR bias, the TCR library protocol tagged individual cDNA molecules with unique molecular identifiers. Both TCR alpha and beta chains were sequenced, and tight co-correlation was observed between alpha and beta sequence abundances in each sample. Per the authors' processing: Decombinator V4 was used to annotate TCR sequences for V gene, J gene and CDR3. Expanded TCRs were defined as changing significantly between any two time points under a Poisson model with p below 0.0001. TCR abundances were normalised to the total number of TCRs sequenced per sample and expressed as counts per million. TRAV1-2 paired with TRAJ12, TRAJ20 or TRAJ33 defined MAIT TCRs, while TRAV10 paired with TRAJ18 defined iNKT TCRs. VDJdb, accessed 1 November 2021, was searched for CMV, EBV and SARS-CoV-2 annotated TCRs, excluding TCRs annotated for multiple antigens. The public reads were quality trimmed at Q25 with fastp and then assembled into clones with MiXCR by TCRdb, keeping productive beta chains. Every CDR3 protein is listed once, alongside the most common genes and DNA of its rows. V and J calls and clone size were set by TCRdb, not the authors. This sample holds 59,000 or so distinct CDR3 sequences; 10% to 15% were observed only once. The top ten hold approximately 1.4% of the sample.

The receptor was derived from an adult who was a healthcare worker with PCR-confirmed SARS-CoV-2 infection or an uninfected control (not recorded which). The rearrangement joined TRBV28 to TRBJ2-5; 8 bases in between match TRBD1. Specimen: whole blood, collected at baseline. The CDR3 protein sequence reads: CFSSAAGGAGQETQYF. The DNA sequence follows: TGTTTCAGCAGTGCCGCAGGGGGCGCAGGGCAAGAGACCCAGTACTTC.